Below, 2 T cell receptor beta chains from the same sample are listed, as sequenced in a study of T-cell reconstitution after alpha-beta-depleted transplantation in children (TCRdb year 2016). In light of the paper, this sample's treatment or condition label describes: allogeneic hematopoietic cell transplantation with graft depleted of TCRalphabeta T cells and CD19 B cells. The receptor library was made with PCR. Sequencing relied on an Illumina HiSeq 2500. To normalize quantification of the TCRbeta repertoire, the TCR libraries were built with molecular barcoding that relied on unique molecular identifiers. In-frame beta chains were kept once TCRdb had trimmed the public reads at Q25 with fastp and called clones with MiXCR. Identical CDR3 protein sequences are pooled into one entry, listed with their most common genes and DNA. The sample table lists roughly 790,000 distinct CDR3 sequences, 16% of them with a count of one. The top ten clones comprise roughly 4.8% of the sample.

Sequencing was performed on PBMCs, mostly from graft donor cells, taken 360 days after TCRalphabeta/CD19-depleted stem cell transplant. The source of these receptors is a male patient aged 5 to 17 who had a stem cell transplant for acute lymphoblastic leukemia, so the T cells may come from the graft donor.

This clonotype appeared many times. The chain uses TRBV29-1 and TRBJ1-2; no reliable D call. The CDR3 runs to 10 residues. The V end lost 3 bases, the J end lost 4 bases, and 3 bases lay between the germline ends. Germline values: CDR1 SQVTM, CDR2 ANQGSEA. The DNA for the CDR3 is TGCAGCGTTGAGTTCTATGGCTACACCTTC. The encoded protein is CSVEFYGYTF. Supplemented by reference TRBV29-1 and TRBJ1-2, the full variable domain reads SAVISQKPSRDICQRGTSLTIQCQVDSQVTMMFWYRQQPGQSLTLIATANQGSEATYESGFVIDKFPISRPNLTFSTLTVSNMSPEDSSIYLCSVEFYGYTFGSGTRLTVV.

The rearrangement uses TRBV4-1 and TRBJ2-7, with no clear D. Germline V CDR1 and CDR2: MGHRA, YSYEKL. Trimming cost V 3 bases and J 2 bases, with 14 bases left between them. The CDR3 covers 15 residues. CDR3 sequence (DNA): TGCGCCAGCAGCCACCCGACTGGGCCTACCTACGAGCAGTACTTC. This gives the protein CASSHPTGPTYEQYF.